The clone carrying this T cell receptor beta chain turned up a few times. The antigen is unknown. This sample is part of a study of beta chain features in type 1 diabetes. Of the isolated RNA, all was reverse transcribed, and so the sequenced material was expressed TCRB transcripts. TCRdb's copy holds only in-frame clones and misses some; the assay was immunoSEQ multiplex PCR. The sample lists hundreds of thousands of clones; 10% to 15% were seen once. Study results and caveats: People with Type 1 diabetes carried modestly yet significantly shorter TCRB CDR3s in all four CD4+ subsets. Diminished insertions and augmented deletions at VDJ junctions characterized type 1 diabetes patients.

The receptor was isolated from a man between 18 and 29 years old in good health. Sequences were obtained from naive CD4+ T cells from blood.

This CDR3 reads CASSLAGTSGYEQYF. CDR3 nucleotide sequence: TGTGCCAGCAGCTTAGCCGGGACTTCGGGGTACGAGCAGTACTTC. The chain uses TRBV7-9 and TRBJ2-7; the D gene is possibly TRBD2 (6 bases). CDR1 and CDR2 from the germline V gene are SEHNR and FQNEAQ (reference sequence). The CDR3 runs to 15 residues. The V gene lost 0 bases and the J gene lost 4 bases, with 13 bases spanning the gap.